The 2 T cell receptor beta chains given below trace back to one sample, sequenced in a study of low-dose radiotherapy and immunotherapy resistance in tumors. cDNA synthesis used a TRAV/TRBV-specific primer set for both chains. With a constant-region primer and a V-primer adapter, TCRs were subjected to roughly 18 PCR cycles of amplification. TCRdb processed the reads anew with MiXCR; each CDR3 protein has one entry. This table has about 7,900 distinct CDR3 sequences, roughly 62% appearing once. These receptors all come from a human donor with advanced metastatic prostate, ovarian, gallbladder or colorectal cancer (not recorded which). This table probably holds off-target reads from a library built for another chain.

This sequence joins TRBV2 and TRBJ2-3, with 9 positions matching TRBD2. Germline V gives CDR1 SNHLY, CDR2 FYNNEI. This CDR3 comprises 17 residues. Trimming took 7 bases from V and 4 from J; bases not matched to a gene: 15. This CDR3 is CASKRQMRGGLPDTQYF. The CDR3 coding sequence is TGTGCCAGCAAACGTCAGATGCGGGGGGGGCTCCCAGATACGCAGTATTTT.

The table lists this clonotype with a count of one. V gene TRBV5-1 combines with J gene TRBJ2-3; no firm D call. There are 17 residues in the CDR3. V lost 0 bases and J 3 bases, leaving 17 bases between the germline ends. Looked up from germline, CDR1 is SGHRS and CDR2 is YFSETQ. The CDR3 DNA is TGCGCCAGCAGCTTGGTCCGGCAGAATTATAGAACAGATACGCAGTATTTT. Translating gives CASSLVRQNYRTDTQYF.